This TCR beta chain was obtained from a study of control samples from healthy donors and cancer patients. This CDR3 region has 14 residues. V lost 5 bases, J lost 6 bases, and 15 bases lay in between. Germline V lookup: CDR1 SGHRS, CDR2 YFSETQ. Method: immunoSEQ multiplex PCR; TCRdb's copy keeps in-frame clones and lacks some. The sample yields under 150,000 clones, over 85% seen once. This clonotype originated in a man aged 50 or older with head and neck cancer. This chain joins TRBV5-1 and TRBJ2-4; unclear D gene. The source material was PBMCs. The CDR3 here is CASSRTTPPNIQYF. The CDR3 bases are TGCGCCAGCAGTAGGACCACCCCACCAAACATTCAGTACTTC.